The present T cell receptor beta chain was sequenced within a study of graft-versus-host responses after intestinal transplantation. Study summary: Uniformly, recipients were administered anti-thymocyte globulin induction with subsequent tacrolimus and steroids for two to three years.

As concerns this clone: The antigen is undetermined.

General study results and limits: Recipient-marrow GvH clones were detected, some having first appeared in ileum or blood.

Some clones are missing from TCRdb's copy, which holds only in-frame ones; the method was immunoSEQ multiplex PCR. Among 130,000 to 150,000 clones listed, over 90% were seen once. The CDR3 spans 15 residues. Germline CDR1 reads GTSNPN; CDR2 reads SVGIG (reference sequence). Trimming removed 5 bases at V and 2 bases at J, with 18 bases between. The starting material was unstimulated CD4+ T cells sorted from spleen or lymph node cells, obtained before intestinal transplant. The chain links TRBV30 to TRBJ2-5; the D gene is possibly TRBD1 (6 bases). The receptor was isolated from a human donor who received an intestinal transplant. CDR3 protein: CAWAPQGVLQETQYF. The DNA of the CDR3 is TGTGCCTGGGCACCACAGGGCGTACTTCAAGAGACCCAGTACTTC.